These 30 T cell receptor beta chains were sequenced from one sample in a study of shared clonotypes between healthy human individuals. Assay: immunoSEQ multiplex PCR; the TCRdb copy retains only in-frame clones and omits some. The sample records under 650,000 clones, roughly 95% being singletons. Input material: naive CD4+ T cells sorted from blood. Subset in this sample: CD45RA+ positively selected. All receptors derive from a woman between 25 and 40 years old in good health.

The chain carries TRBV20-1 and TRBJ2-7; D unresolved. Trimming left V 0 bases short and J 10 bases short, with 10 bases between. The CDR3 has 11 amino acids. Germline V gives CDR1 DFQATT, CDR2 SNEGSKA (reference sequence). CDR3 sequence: CSARDRALQYF. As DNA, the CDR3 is TGCAGTGCTAGAGATCGGGCTCTACAGTACTTC.

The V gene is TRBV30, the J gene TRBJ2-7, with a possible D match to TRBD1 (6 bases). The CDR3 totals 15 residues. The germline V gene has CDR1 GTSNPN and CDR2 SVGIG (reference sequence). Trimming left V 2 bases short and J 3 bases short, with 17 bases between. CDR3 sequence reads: CAWSLNRDVVYEQYF. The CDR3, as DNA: TGTGCCTGGAGTTTGAACAGGGACGTTGTCTACGAGCAGTACTTC.

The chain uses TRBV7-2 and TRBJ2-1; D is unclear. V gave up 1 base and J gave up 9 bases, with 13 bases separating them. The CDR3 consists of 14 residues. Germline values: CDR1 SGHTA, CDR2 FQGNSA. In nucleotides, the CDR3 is TGTGCCAGCAGCTTAGGAGACCTATGGGGTGAGCAGTTCTTC. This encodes CASSLGDLWGEQFF.

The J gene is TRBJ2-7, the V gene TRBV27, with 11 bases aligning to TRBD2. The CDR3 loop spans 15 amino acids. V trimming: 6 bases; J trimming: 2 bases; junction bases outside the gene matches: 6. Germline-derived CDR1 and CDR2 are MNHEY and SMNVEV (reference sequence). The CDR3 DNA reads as TGTGCCAGCAGGGAAAGACTAGCGGGAACCTACGAGCAGTACTTC. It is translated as CASRERLAGTYEQYF.

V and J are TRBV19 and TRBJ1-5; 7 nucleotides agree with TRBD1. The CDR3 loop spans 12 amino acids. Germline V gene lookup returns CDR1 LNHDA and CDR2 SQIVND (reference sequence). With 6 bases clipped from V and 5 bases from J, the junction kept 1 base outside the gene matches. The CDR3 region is CASSGQDQPQHF. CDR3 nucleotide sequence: TGTGCCAGTAGCGGACAGGATCAGCCCCAGCATTTT.

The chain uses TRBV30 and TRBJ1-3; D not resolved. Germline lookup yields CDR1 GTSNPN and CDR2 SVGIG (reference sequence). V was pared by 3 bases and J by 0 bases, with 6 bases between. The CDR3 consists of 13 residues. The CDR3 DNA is TGTGCCTGGAGCCCTATCTCTGGAAACACCATATATTTT. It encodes CAWSPISGNTIYF.

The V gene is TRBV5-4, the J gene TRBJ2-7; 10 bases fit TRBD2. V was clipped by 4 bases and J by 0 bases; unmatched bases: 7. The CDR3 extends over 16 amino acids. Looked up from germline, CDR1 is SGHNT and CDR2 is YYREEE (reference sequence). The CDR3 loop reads CASSPGASGSSYEQYF. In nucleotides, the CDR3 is TGTGCCAGCAGCCCCGGGGCTAGCGGGAGCTCCTACGAGCAGTACTTC.

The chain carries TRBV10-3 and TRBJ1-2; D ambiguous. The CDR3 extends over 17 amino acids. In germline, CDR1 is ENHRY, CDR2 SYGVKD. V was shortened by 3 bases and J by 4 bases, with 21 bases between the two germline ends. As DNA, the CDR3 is TGTGCCATCAGTGACCTGTCCTCTGTGGGCATTGGCTATGGCTACACCTTC. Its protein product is CAISDLSSVGIGYGYTF.

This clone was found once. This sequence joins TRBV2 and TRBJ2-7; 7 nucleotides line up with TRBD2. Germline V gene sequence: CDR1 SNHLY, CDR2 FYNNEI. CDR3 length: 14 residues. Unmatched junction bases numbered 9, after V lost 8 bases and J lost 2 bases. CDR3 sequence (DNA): TGTGCCAGCGGGGGGGAGGTCCCGACCTACGAGCAGTACTTC. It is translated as CASGGEVPTYEQYF.

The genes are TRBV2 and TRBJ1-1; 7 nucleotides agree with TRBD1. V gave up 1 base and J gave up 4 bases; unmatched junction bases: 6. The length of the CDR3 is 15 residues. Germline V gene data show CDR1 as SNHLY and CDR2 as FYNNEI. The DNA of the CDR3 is TGTGCCAGCAGTGAAGAGGGGGCGAGGAGCACTGAAGCTTTCTTT. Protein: CASSEEGARSTEAFF.

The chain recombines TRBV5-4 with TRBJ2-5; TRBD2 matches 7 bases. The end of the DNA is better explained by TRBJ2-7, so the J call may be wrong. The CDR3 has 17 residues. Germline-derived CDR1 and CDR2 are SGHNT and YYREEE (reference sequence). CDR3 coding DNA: TGTGCCAGCAGCTTGGTTCTACTAGCGTCTACCTCCTACGAGCAGTACTTC. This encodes CASSLVLLASTSYEQYF.

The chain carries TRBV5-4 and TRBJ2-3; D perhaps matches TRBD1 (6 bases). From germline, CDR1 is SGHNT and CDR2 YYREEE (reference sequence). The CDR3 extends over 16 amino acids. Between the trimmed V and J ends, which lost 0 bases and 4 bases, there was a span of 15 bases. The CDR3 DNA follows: TGTGCCAGCAGCTTGGTAGGCAGGGGAAGTGCAGATACGCAGTATTTT. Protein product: CASSLVGRGSADTQYF.

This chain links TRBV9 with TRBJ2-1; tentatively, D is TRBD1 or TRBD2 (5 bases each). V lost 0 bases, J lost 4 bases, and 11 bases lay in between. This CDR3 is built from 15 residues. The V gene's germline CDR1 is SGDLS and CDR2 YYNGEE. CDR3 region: CASSVEGWGYNEQFF. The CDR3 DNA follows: TGTGCCAGCAGCGTAGAGGGGTGGGGGTACAATGAGCAGTTCTTC. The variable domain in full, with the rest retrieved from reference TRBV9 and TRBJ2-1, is DSGVTQTPKHLITATGQRVTLRCSPRSGDLSVYWYQQSLDQGLQFLIQYYNGEERAKGNILERFSAQQFPDLHSELNLSSLELGDSALYFCASSVEGWGYNEQFFGPGTRLTVL.

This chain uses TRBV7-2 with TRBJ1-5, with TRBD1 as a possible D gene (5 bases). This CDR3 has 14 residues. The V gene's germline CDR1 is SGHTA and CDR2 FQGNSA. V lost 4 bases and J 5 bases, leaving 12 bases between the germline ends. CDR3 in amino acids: CASSSLGGDQPQHF. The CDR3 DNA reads TGTGCCAGCAGCTCCCTCGGGGGGGATCAGCCCCAGCATTTT.

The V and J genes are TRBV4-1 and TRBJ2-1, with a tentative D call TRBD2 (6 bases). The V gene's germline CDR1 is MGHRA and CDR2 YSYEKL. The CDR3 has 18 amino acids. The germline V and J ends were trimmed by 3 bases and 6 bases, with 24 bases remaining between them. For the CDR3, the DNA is TGCGCCAGCAGCCACCCAAATAGCCCCGCCCTCGGGGGCAATGAGCAGTTCTTC. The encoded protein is CASSHPNSPALGGNEQFF.

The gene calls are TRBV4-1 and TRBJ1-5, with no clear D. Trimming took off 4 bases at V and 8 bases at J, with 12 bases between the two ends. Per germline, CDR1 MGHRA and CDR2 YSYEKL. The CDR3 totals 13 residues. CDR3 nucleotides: TGCGCCAGCAGCCCCCTGCCGACGGAGCCCCAGCATTTT. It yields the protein CASSPLPTEPQHF.

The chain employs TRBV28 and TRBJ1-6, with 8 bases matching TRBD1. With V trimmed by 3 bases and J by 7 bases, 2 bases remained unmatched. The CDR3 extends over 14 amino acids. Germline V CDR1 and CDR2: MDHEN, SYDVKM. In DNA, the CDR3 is TGTGCCAGCAGTTTCGGACAGGGCAATTCACCCCTCCACTTT. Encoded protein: CASSFGQGNSPLHF.

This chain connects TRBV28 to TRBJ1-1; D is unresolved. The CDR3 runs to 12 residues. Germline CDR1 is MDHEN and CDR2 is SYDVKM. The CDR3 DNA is TGTGCTCTCGGGCGACTGAACACTGAAGCTTTCTTT. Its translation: CALGRLNTEAFF.

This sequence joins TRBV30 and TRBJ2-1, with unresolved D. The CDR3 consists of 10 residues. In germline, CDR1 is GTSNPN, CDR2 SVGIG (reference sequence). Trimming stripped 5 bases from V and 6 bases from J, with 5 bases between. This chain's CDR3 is CAWALNEQFF. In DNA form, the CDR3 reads TGTGCCTGGGCCCTCAATGAGCAGTTCTTC. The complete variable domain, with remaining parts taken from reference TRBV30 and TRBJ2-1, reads SQTIHQWPATLVQPVGSPLSLECTVEGTSNPNLYWYRQAAGRGLQLLFYSVGIGQISSEVPQNLSASRPQDRQFILSSKKLLLSDSGFYLCAWALNEQFFGPGTRLTVL.

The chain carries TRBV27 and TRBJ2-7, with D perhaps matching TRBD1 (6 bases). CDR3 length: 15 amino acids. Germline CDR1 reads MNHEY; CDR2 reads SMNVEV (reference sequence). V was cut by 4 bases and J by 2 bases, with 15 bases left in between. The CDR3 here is CASSYTTGPTYEQYF. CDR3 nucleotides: TGTGCCAGCAGTTATACGACAGGCCCTACCTACGAGCAGTACTTC.

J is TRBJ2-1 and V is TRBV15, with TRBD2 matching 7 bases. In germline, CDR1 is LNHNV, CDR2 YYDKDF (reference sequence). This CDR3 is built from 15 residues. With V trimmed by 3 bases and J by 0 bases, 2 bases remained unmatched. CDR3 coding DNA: TGTGCCACCAGCAGTAAGCGGGACTCCTACAATGAGCAGTTCTTC. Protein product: CATSSKRDSYNEQFF.

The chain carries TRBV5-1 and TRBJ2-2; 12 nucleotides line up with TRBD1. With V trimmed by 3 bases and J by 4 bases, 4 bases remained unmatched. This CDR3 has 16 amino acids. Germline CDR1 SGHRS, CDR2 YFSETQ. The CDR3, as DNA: TGCGCCAGCAGCTCGGGACAGGGGGCCAGCACCGGGGAGCTGTTTTTT. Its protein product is CASSSGQGASTGELFF.

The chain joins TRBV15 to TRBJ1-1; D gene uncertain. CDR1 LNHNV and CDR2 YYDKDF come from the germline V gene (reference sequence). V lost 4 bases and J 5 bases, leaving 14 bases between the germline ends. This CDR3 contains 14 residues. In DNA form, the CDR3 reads TGTGCCACCAGCATGTCCGTGCGTAAAACTGAAGCTTTCTTT. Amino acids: CATSMSVRKTEAFF.

CDR3 region: CASSISQGGNEQFF. Written as DNA, the CDR3 is TGTGCCAGTAGTATAAGCCAGGGTGGGAATGAGCAGTTCTTC. The rearrangement uses TRBV19 and TRBJ2-1; TRBD1 is a possible D gene (5 bases). Trimming left V 2 bases short and J 7 bases short, with 12 bases between. Germline V gene lookup returns CDR1 LNHDA and CDR2 SQIVND (reference sequence). This CDR3 comprises 14 residues.

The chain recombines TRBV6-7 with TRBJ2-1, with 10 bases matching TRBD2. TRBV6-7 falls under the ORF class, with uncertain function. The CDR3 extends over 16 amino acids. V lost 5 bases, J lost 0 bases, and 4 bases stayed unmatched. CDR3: CASSNSSGSSYNEQFF. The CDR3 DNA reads TGTGCCAGCAGTAATTCTAGCGGGAGCTCCTACAATGAGCAGTTCTTC.

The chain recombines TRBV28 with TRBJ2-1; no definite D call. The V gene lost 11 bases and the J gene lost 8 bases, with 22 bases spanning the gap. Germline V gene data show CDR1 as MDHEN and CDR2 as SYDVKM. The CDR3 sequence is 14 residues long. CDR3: CAYSPGQPSYEQFF. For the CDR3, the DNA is TGTGCCTATTCCCCGGGCCAACCATCCTATGAGCAGTTCTTC. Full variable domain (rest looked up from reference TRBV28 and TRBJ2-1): DVKVTQSSRYLVKRTGEKVFLECVQDMDHENMFWYRQDPGLGLRLIYFSYDVKMKEKGDIPEGYSVSREKKERFSLILESASTNQTSMYLCAYSPGQPSYEQFFGPGTRLTVL.

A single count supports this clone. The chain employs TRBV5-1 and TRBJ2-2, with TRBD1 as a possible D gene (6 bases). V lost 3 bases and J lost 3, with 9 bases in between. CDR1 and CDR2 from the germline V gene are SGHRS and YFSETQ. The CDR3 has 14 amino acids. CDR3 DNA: TGCGCCAGCAGCTCAGCAGGGGACACCGGGGAGCTGTTTTTT. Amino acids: CASSSAGDTGELFF.

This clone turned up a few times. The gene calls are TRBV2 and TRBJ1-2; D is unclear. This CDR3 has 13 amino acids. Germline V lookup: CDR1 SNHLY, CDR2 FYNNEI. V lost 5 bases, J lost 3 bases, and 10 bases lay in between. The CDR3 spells CASSSDGDYGYTF. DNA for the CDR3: TGTGCCAGCAGTTCGGACGGAGACTATGGCTACACCTTC.

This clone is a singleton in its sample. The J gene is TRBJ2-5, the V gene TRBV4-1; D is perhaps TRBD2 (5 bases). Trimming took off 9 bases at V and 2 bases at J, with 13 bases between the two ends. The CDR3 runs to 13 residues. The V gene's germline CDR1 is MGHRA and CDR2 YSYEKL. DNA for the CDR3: TGCGCCAGTCGTGCGAGCGGACAAGAGACCCAGTACTTC. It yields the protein CASRASGQETQYF.

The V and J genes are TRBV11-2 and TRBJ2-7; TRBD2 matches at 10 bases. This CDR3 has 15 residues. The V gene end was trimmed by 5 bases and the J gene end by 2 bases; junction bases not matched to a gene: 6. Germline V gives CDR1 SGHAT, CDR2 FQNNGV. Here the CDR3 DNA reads TGTGCCAGCAGCGACGGGACTAGCGAGACCTACGAGCAGTACTTC. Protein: CASSDGTSETYEQYF. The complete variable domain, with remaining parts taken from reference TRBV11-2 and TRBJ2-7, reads EAGVAQSPRYKIIEKRQSVAFWCNPISGHATLYWYQQILGQGPKLLIQFQNNGVVDDSQLPKDRFSAERLKGVDSTLKIQPAKLEDSAVYLCASSDGTSETYEQYFGPGTRLTVT.